This TCR beta chain was obtained from a study of control samples from healthy donors and cancer patients. Repertoires were generated with immunoSEQ multiplex PCR, while TCRdb's copy carries only in-frame clones and drops some. The sample holds fewer than 85,000 clones, 75% to 95% seen once. Source material: blood. The sequence was obtained from a man aged 25 to 45 in good health.

The CDR3 nucleotides are TGTGCCAGCACCGAACCCGGGGGCAACACCGGGGAGCTGTTTTTT. The encoded protein is CASTEPGGNTGELFF. The rearrangement joins TRBV7-9 to TRBJ2-2; TRBD1 or TRBD2 may be the D gene (6 bases each). The V gene's germline CDR1 is SEHNR and CDR2 FQNEAQ (reference sequence). This CDR3 has 15 amino acids. V gave up 7 bases and J gave up 2 bases, with 14 bases separating them.